This entry features one TCR beta chain sequence. Its target is unknown. The data originate from a study of shared clonotypes between healthy human individuals. Method: immunoSEQ multiplex PCR; TCRdb's copy keeps in-frame clones and lacks some. The table lists roughly 650,000 clones, approximately 97% of them singletons. The germline V gene has CDR1 KGHSH and CDR2 LQKENI. The V end was cut by 3 bases, the J end by 0 bases, with 14 bases between. The CDR3 contains 16 residues. The study, taken as a whole, reports: It was the few donors that limited the genetic and exposure-history diversity represented.

The sample taken for sequencing was naive CD4+ T cells sorted from blood. Subset in this sample: CD45RA+ positively selected. The receptor was derived from a woman aged 25 to 45 in good health. The gene calls are TRBV18 and TRBJ1-1, with D possibly matching TRBD1 (6 bases). The CDR3 coding sequence is TGTGCCAGCTCACCTTACAGGGAGAGTATGAACACTGAAGCTTTCTTT. Its translation is CASSPYRESMNTEAFF.